This T cell receptor beta chain was recovered during a study of T cells after yellow fever vaccination. TCRdb processed the 5' RACE reads anew with MiXCR; each CDR3 protein has one entry. The profile shows under 400,000 distinct CDR3 sequences, about an eighth of them singletons. The specimen was CD4+ T cells sorted from PBMCs, collected 15 days after the yellow fever booster vaccination. This TCR was sampled from a man aged 18-30 years who received the YFV17D yellow fever vaccine.

The DNA of the CDR3 is TGCAGTGCTAGCCCCGCTGGAAACACCATATATTTT. This encodes CSASPAGNTIYF. The chain uses TRBV20-1 and TRBJ1-3; D ambiguous. Germline assignment: CDR1 DFQATT and CDR2 SNEGSKA (reference sequence). V was clipped by 3 bases and J by 2 bases, with 5 bases between them. CDR3 size: 12 residues.